These T cell receptor beta chains were read from a single sample in a study of cytotoxic CD8 clonotypes in ibrutinib-treated CLL. Profiled with immunoSEQ multiplex PCR; TCRdb holds only in-frame clones, not every one. The sample lists 130,000 to 150,000 clones, 75% to 85% seen once, with 9.5% to 15% in the top ten. Specimen: PBMCs, collected after 12 months of ibrutinib treatment. These receptors all stem from a human donor with chronic lymphocytic leukemia. Each CDR3 is given with its conserved first and last residue. D genes are given only for firm matches. Clone size, where shown, is once, few, many, or a class for clones that have expanded.

cdr3_nt	cdr3_aa	d_call	v_call	clone_size	j_call
TGTGCCAGCAGGACCCAATGGGAAGCTTTCTTT	CASRTQWEAFF	-	TRBV6-1	-	TRBJ1-1
TGTGCCAGCAGCCAAGTACTCTATAGCGCCAGCACAGATACGCAGTATTTT	CASSQVLYSASTDTQYF	-	TRBV4-2	-	TRBJ2-3
TGTGCCATCAGGGGGACAGGGGGTACCTATGGCTACACCTTC	CAIRGTGGTYGYTF	TRBD1	TRBV10-3	-	TRBJ1-2
TGTGCCAGTGGGGGACCAAATCAGCCCCAGCATTTT	CASGGPNQPQHF	-	TRBV19	-	TRBJ1-5
TGTGCCAGCAGTTGGACAGGGGCGGAGGAGCAGTACTTC	CASSWTGAEEQYF	TRBD1	TRBV6-5	-	TRBJ2-7
TGTGCCAGCTCACCAACTGGGGGAGGAGAGACCCAGTACTTC	CASSPTGGGETQYF	-	TRBV18	-	TRBJ2-5
TGTGCCAGCCACCCAAGCAGGGTCTCCTACGAGCAGTACTTC	CASHPSRVSYEQYF	-	TRBV18	-	TRBJ2-7
TGCGCCAGCAGCCTAGAGGGAGGGTCCTACGAGCAGTACTTC	CASSLEGGSYEQYF	TRBD2	TRBV4-1	-	TRBJ2-7
TGCGCCAGCAGCTTGGATCTAGCGGGGGCTACGGGGCAGTACTTC	CASSLDLAGATGQYF	TRBD2	TRBV5-1	once	TRBJ2-7
TGTGCCACCAGCAGAGACAGGGGAGGTGAAAAACTGTTTTTT	CATSRDRGGEKLFF	-	TRBV15	-	TRBJ1-4
TGCGCCAGCAGCTTGGCCCCCCGCGGGACAGGGCCCTACGAGCAGTACTTC	CASSLAPRGTGPYEQYF	TRBD1	TRBV5-1	-	TRBJ2-7
TGTGCCAGCAGTACGGACATCTATAGCAATCAGCCCCAGCATTTT	CASSTDIYSNQPQHF	-	TRBV28	-	TRBJ1-5
TGTGCCTGGGGGACAGTCTATAGCAATCAGCCCCAGCATTTT	CAWGTVYSNQPQHF	TRBD1	TRBV30	-	TRBJ1-5
TGCGCCAGCAGCCAATCTGCGCCGTACGAGCAGTACTTC	CASSQSAPYEQYF	-	TRBV4-1	-	TRBJ2-7
TGTGCCAGCAGCTTGGGGGACGGGCCCTCCTACGAGCAGTACTTC	CASSLGDGPSYEQYF	-	TRBV5-8	-	TRBJ2-7
TGTGCCAGCAGCAGAACTAGCGGGAGGAGGGAGACCCAGTACTTC	CASSRTSGRRETQYF	TRBD2	TRBV5-6	-	TRBJ2-5
TGTGCTAGTGGTTTGACCCCCACTGGGGCCAACGTCCTGACTTTC	CASGLTPTGANVLTF	-	TRBV12-5	-	TRBJ2-6
TGTGCCAGCAGCTCAGCGATCTCCTACGAGCAGTACTTC	CASSSAISYEQYF	-	TRBV6-1	-	TRBJ2-7
TGTGCCAGCAGCTTAGGAGCGGGGTCCCTCCAAGAGACCCAGTACTTC	CASSLGAGSLQETQYF	TRBD2	TRBV11-2	-	TRBJ2-5
TGTGCCAGCAGTGAAAGGCAGAGCACAGATACGCAGTATTTT	CASSERQSTDTQYF	-	TRBV2	-	TRBJ2-3
TGTGCCAGTAGTAAAGGACAGCCAAATCAGCCCCAGCATTTT	CASSKGQPNQPQHF	-	TRBV19	-	TRBJ1-5
TGCGCCAGCAGCTTGGGGATGGGGACTTATGGCTACACCTTC	CASSLGMGTYGYTF	-	TRBV5-1	-	TRBJ1-2
TGCGCCAGCACGGGGGGACTAGCGCGCAATGAGCAGTTCTTC	CASTGGLARNEQFF	TRBD2	TRBV5-1	few	TRBJ2-1
TGTGCCAGCAGTTTACGGACTAGCGGGAGGACAGATACGCAGTATTTT	CASSLRTSGRTDTQYF	TRBD2	TRBV27	-	TRBJ2-3
TGTGCCAGTACCCCGACAGGGAGCGCCACTGAAGCTTTCTTT	CASTPTGSATEAFF	TRBD1	TRBV19	-	TRBJ1-1
TGTGCCAGCAGCTTTGGTGGGACCGTAAATGAGCAGTTCTTC	CASSFGGTVNEQFF	-	TRBV7-3	-	TRBJ2-1
TGCGCCAGCAGCTTGATGGGGGCGAACACTGAAGCTTTCTTT	CASSLMGANTEAFF	-	TRBV5-1	-	TRBJ1-1
TGCGCCAGCAGCCAATCTCCGGATCGGTCCTACAATGAGCAGTTCTTC	CASSQSPDRSYNEQFF	-	TRBV4-1	-	TRBJ2-1
TGTGCCAGTAGTATTGGCAGGCCTAACTATGGCTACACCTTC	CASSIGRPNYGYTF	-	TRBV19	-	TRBJ1-2
TGTGCCAGCAGCTTAGGTCTGAGGGGAGGGACAGATACGCAGTATTTT	CASSLGLRGGTDTQYF	TRBD2	TRBV7-8	-	TRBJ2-3